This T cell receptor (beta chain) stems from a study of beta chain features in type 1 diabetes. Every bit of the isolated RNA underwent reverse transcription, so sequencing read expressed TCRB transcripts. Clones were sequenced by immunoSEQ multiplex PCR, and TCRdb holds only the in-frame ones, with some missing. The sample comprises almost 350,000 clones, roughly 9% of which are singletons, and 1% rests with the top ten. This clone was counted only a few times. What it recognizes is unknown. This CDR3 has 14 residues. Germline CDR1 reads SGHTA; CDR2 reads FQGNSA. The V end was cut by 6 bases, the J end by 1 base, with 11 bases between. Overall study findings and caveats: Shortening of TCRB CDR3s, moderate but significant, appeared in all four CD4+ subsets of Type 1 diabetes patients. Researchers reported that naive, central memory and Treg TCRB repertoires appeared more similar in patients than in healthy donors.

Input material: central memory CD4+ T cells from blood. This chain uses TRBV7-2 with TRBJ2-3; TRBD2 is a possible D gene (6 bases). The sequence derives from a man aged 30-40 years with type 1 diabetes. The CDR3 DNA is TGTGCCAGCAGTTATAGCGGACGCACAGATACGCAGTATTTT. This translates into CASSYSGRTDTQYF. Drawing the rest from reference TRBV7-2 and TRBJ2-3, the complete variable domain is GAGVSQSPSNKVTEKGKDVELRCDPISGHTALYWYRQSLGQGLEFLIYFQGNSAPDKSGLPSDRFSAERTGGSVSTLTIQRTQQEDSAVYLCASSYSGRTDTQYFGPGTRLTVL.